The entry below describes one T cell receptor beta chain. The data are from a study of blood T cell repertoires in COVID-19. Overall study context: Sample material is recorded as cDNA or gDNA derived from T cells, B-cell-depleted T cells, or PBMCs.

CDR3 length equals 18 residues. The ends lost 3 bases at V and 0 bases at J; junction bases unmatched: 10. Per the germline V gene, CDR1 is KGHSH and CDR2 is LQKENI. Under the authors' procedure: Amplifying reference gene primers gave estimates of nucleated cell counts. Generated by immunoSEQ multiplex PCR, the TCRdb table keeps only in-frame clones and is missing some. That table is the source of V, J and clone size, and D and trimming were worked out from the DNA. The sample includes roughly 80,000 clones, 88% of them seen just once. The clonotype originates from a man in his fifties with active COVID-19. V usage is TRBV18 and J usage is TRBJ1-5, with TRBD1 identical over 8 bases. Sequenced sample: peripheral blood. The CDR3 coding sequence is TGTGCCAGCTCACCTTTTGGGACAGGAACGTATAGCAATCAGCCCCAGCATTTT. This translates into CASSPFGTGTYSNQPQHF.